Following are 20 T cell receptor beta chains from one sample sequenced in a study of T cell responses to AZD1222 COVID-19 vaccine. Sequencing used immunoSEQ multiplex PCR; TCRdb keeps in-frame clones, though not all of them. The repertoire holds 100,000 to 150,000 clones, 90% seen once, with approximately 7.5% in the top ten. The source was peripheral blood, collected on day 0 of AZD1222 vaccination. These receptors originate from an adult in good health.

The CDR3 bases are TGTGCCAGCAGTGGGGGACAGGGGGCTGCTTCTGGAAACACCATATATTTT. Amino acids: CASSGGQGAASGNTIYF. This chain joins TRBV25-1 and TRBJ1-3; 12 positions agree with TRBD1. Germline CDR1 and CDR2: MGHDK and SYGVNS. The V and J ends lost 4 bases and 1 base, in that order; junction bases with no gene match: 5. The CDR3 runs 17 residues. The full variable domain, its missing parts supplied by reference TRBV25-1 and TRBJ1-3, is EADIYQTPRYLVIGTGKKITLECSQTMGHDKMYWYQQDPGMELHLIHYSYGVNSTEKGDLSSESTVSRIRTEHFPLTLESARPSHTSQYLCASSGGQGAASGNTIYFGEGSWLTVV.

This sequence joins TRBV5-1 and TRBJ2-3; 10 nucleotides agree with TRBD2. The germline V gene has CDR1 SGHRS and CDR2 YFSETQ. With V trimmed by 5 bases and J by 1 base, 4 bases remained unmatched. The length of the CDR3 is 15 residues. The CDR3 loop reads CASRRLAGGTDTQYF. As DNA, the CDR3 is TGCGCCAGCAGGAGACTAGCGGGTGGCACAGATACGCAGTATTTT.

The gene calls are TRBV27 and TRBJ1-2, with unresolved D. The V end lost 3 bases, the J end lost 0 bases, and 5 bases lay between the germline ends. Looked up from germline, CDR1 is MNHEY and CDR2 is SMNVEV (reference sequence). CDR3 length: 13 amino acids. CDR3 bases: TGTGCCAGCAGTTTCGGAGCTAACTATGGCTACACCTTC. Residues: CASSFGANYGYTF.

This clone was recorded once. CDR3 in amino acids: CASSNRKNIQYF. In DNA form, the CDR3 reads TGTGCCAGCAGTAACAGGAAAAACATTCAGTACTTC. This chain connects TRBV6-6 to TRBJ2-4, with D maybe TRBD1 (5 bases). Germline V gene lookup returns CDR1 MNHNY and CDR2 SVGAGI (reference sequence). CDR3 length equals 12 residues. The V end was cut by 5 bases, the J end by 4 bases, with 6 bases between.

This chain joins TRBV6-1 and TRBJ2-3; 9 bases agree with TRBD1. This CDR3 is built from 19 residues. V dropped 0 bases and J dropped 4; count of bases not matched to a gene: 14. The V gene's germline CDR1 is MNHNS and CDR2 SASEGT. Here the CDR3 reads CASSEALPTGGWEADTQYF. Written as DNA, the CDR3 is TGTGCCAGCAGTGAAGCGCTTCCGACAGGGGGGTGGGAGGCAGATACGCAGTATTTT.

The chain joins TRBV15 to TRBJ2-7; D is perhaps TRBD2 (7 bases). CDR3 length: 15 amino acids. Germline V gene sequence: CDR1 LNHNV, CDR2 YYDKDF (reference sequence). With 5 bases removed from V and 4 bases from J, the gap between germline ends came to 18 bases. CDR3 protein: CATSPKGGGGYEQYF. The CDR3 nucleotides are TGTGCCACCAGCCCCAAGGGGGGAGGGGGATACGAGCAGTACTTC.

The chain links TRBV24-1 to TRBJ2-5; D may match TRBD1 or TRBD2 (6 bases each). Germline V gene lookup returns CDR1 KGHDR and CDR2 SFDVKD. V lost 4 bases, J lost 1 base, and 9 bases lay in between. This CDR3 spans 14 amino acids. For the CDR3, the DNA is TGTGCCACCAGTGACGGAGGGGGCCAAGAGACCCAGTACTTC. This gives the protein CATSDGGGQETQYF.

In regard to this clone: An end of the junction does not agree with germline; a read error may underlie this. This sequence joins TRBV7-7 and TRBJ2-1; D uncertain. CDR1 and CDR2 from the germline V gene are SSHAT and FNYEAQ (reference sequence). This CDR3 contains 15 residues. The CDR3, as DNA: TGTGCTAGCAGCTTAGCCCACGGAGAGCACAATGAGCAGTTCTTC. Its translation: CASSLAHGEHNEQFF. The full variable domain, in which reference TRBV7-7 and TRBJ2-1 provide the parts outside the CDR3, is GAGVSQSPRYKVTKRGQDVTLRCDPISSHATLYWYQQALGQGPEFLTYFNYEAQPDKSGLPSDRFSAERPEGSISTLTIQRTEQRDSAMYRCASSLAHGEHNEQFFGPGTRLTVL.

The V gene is TRBV3-1 (or the pseudogene TRBV3-2), the J gene TRBJ2-2; TRBD1 agrees at 9 bases. Trimming took 2 bases from V and 5 from J; bases not matched to a gene: 6. CDR1 LGHDT and CDR2 YNNKEL come from the germline V gene (reference sequence). CDR3 length equals 16 residues. The CDR3 bases are TGTGCCAGCAGCCAATCGGACAGGGGAGGAACCGGGGAGCTGTTTTTT. Translating gives CASSQSDRGGTGELFF.

V and J are TRBV9 and TRBJ1-2; D ambiguous. CDR3 size: 10 residues. CDR1 is SGDLS and CDR2 is YYNGEE in the germline V gene. V lost 3 bases, J lost 7 bases, and 4 bases lay in between. The CDR3 here is CASSGPGYTF. In DNA, the CDR3 is TGTGCCAGCAGCGGACCTGGCTACACCTTC.

This sequence joins TRBV24-1 and TRBJ2-1; 8 bases agree with TRBD1. CDR1 and CDR2 from the germline V gene are KGHDR and SFDVKD. There are 16 residues in the CDR3. Unmatched junction bases numbered 8, after V lost 1 base and J lost 7 bases. The CDR3 sequence: CATSDFRTGTGNEQFF. CDR3 bases: TGTGCCACCAGTGATTTTCGGACAGGGACCGGGAATGAGCAGTTCTTC.

The DNA of the CDR3 is TGTGCCAGTAGTGACGGACTAGCGGGAAGGGCAGATACGCAGTATTTT. Amino acid sequence: CASSDGLAGRADTQYF. The gene calls are TRBV19 and TRBJ2-3, with TRBD2 matching over 12 bases. The CDR3 consists of 16 residues. The germline CDR1 and CDR2 sequences are LNHDA and SQIVND (reference sequence). J lost 4 bases, V lost 5 bases, and 7 bases had no gene match. Based on the CDR3 plus reference TRBV19 and TRBJ2-3, the full variable domain is DGGITQSPKYLFRKEGQNVTLSCEQNLNHDAMYWYRQDPGQGLRLIYYSQIVNDFQKGDIAEGYSVSREKKESFPLTVTSAQKNPTAFYLCASSDGLAGRADTQYFGPGTRLTVL.

The gene calls are TRBV7-2 and TRBJ2-1, with a possible D match to TRBD2 (6 bases). V lost 7 bases to trimming and J lost 5 bases, with 18 bases between them. The CDR3 is 15 amino acids. Per the germline V gene, CDR1 is SGHTA and CDR2 is FQGNSA. CDR3 bases: TGTGCCAGCACCCTCGGGGCTAGCGATCACAATGAGCAGTTCTTC. Translated, it gives CASTLGASDHNEQFF.

V gene TRBV30 combines with J gene TRBJ1-3; 9 bases line up with TRBD1. V gave up 1 base and J gave up 4 bases; unmatched junction bases: 2. Germline values: CDR1 GTSNPN, CDR2 SVGIG (reference sequence). This CDR3 has 14 residues. In DNA, the CDR3 is TGTGCCTGGAGTGGGACAGGGGAGGGAAACACCATATATTTT. Translating gives CAWSGTGEGNTIYF.

This clone has just a few counts. The rearrangement links TRBV2 to TRBJ2-2, with D perhaps matching TRBD2 (5 bases). Per germline, CDR1 SNHLY and CDR2 FYNNEI. V lost 4 bases, J lost 5 bases, and 5 bases lay in between. The CDR3 spans 12 residues. CDR3 residues: CASSGRTGELFF. The CDR3 DNA sequence: TGTGCCAGCAGTGGGAGGACCGGGGAGCTGTTTTTT. Full variable domain (rest looked up from reference TRBV2 and TRBJ2-2): EPEVTQTPSHQVTQMGQEVILRCVPISNHLYFYWYRQILGQKVEFLVSFYNNEISEKSEIFDDQFSVERPDGSNFTLKIRSTKLEDSAMYFCASSGRTGELFFGEGSRLTVL.

This sequence joins TRBV27 and TRBJ1-1, with D possibly matching TRBD1 (5 bases). Germline values: CDR1 MNHEY, CDR2 SMNVEV (reference sequence). This CDR3 is built from 15 residues. The germline V and J ends were trimmed by 5 bases and 1 base, with 14 bases remaining between them. CDR3: CASSPLTVRNTEAFF. CDR3 bases: TGTGCCAGCAGTCCCTTGACAGTCCGGAACACTGAAGCTTTCTTT.

This clone turned up a few times. V is TRBV19 and J is TRBJ2-7; D possibly uses TRBD1 or TRBD2 (5 bases each). The CDR3 consists of 12 residues. Trimming shortened V by 10 bases and J by 5 bases, and 15 bases separated the two germline ends. CDR1 is LNHDA and CDR2 is SQIVND in the germline V gene (reference sequence). CDR3 sequence (DNA): TGTGCCACAAGCCCAGGGACCCACGAGCAGTACTTC. This translates into CATSPGTHEQYF.

J is TRBJ1-3 and V is TRBV5-1; unclear D gene. CDR3 length: 15 amino acids. Germline values: CDR1 SGHRS, CDR2 YFSETQ. Between the trimmed V and J ends, which lost 0 bases and 0 bases, there was a span of 7 bases. The DNA of the CDR3 is TGCGCCAGCAGCTTGGCCCCGGGCTCTGGAAACACCATATATTTT. Translated: CASSLAPGSGNTIYF.

The chain joins TRBV5-1 to TRBJ1-6, with D possibly matching TRBD1 (5 bases). The germline V and J ends were trimmed by 9 bases and 6 bases, with 13 bases remaining between them. This CDR3 has 13 amino acids. Per germline, CDR1 SGHRS and CDR2 YFSETQ. CDR3 sequence: CATPGTFNSPLHF. As DNA, the CDR3 is TGCGCCACCCCTGGGACTTTTAATTCACCCCTCCACTTT.

This clone has just one count. The chain has TRBV19 and TRBJ2-5, with 11 bases that match TRBD2. With 3 bases clipped from V and 2 bases from J, the junction kept 5 bases outside the gene matches. This CDR3 region has 16 residues. Germline V gene lookup returns CDR1 LNHDA and CDR2 SQIVND (reference sequence). The CDR3 DNA is TGTGCCAGTAGTATGGGACTAGCGGTCTATCAAGAGACCCAGTACTTC. Protein product: CASSMGLAVYQETQYF.